The rows below give T cell receptor beta chains drawn from one sample of a study of control samples from healthy donors and cancer patients. Clones were read by immunoSEQ multiplex PCR, and TCRdb kept only the in-frame ones, dropping some. The sample shows around 30,000 clones, approximately 90% of them seen only once. The sample was PBMCs. All receptors derive from a woman between 35 and 50 years old with lung cancer. Each CDR3 is given without its conserved first and last residue. D genes are given only for firm matches. Clone sizes are given selectively: once, few, many, or a class where the clone is expanded.

TRBV13 - - ASSRQKLAKNIQY
TRBV7-2 - TRBD2 ASSQGLAGSQETQY
TRBV7-2 - - ASSLSVTGPWPQH
TRBV7-2 once - ASSRRGTTTEAF
TRBV2 - - ASSDAGYTEAF
TRBV30 once - AWSAQPHSNQPQH
TRBV9 - - ASSPPSRSNTEAF
TRBV28 - - ASSFRQMNTEAF
TRBV29-1 - - SVPANYGYT
TRBV6-5 - - ASSSLVAEAF
TRBV9 - - ASSVTLGGTNTGELF
TRBV7-9 - TRBD1 ASGATGGNSPLH
TRBV6-5 - - ASGSGAAQY
TRBV27 - - ASGYSNQPQH
TRBV7-9 - - ASSLEGNTEAF
TRBV15 - - ATSFRLEYSTDTQY
TRBV5-1 - TRBD1 ASSLSLDRGDGYT
TRBV7-2 - TRBD1 ASSLNAGGGNGYT
TRBV6-2/TRBV6-3 few - ASSHTSYSGNEQF
TRBV27 - TRBD1 ASSLKAGGVGGYT
TRBV19 - TRBD1 ASSTKPGTGGKLF
TRBV7-9 once - ASSSDGGGGYT
TRBV14 once - ASSQEGREGWNTEAF
TRBV7-8 - - ASSRGGGGYSYNEQF
TRBV5-1 - - ASSDDFVTAF
TRBV19 once - ASTQSSGANVLT
TRBV2 once - ASSMELGSPYGYT
TRBV19 - - ASSLGTGRRGGDTQY
TRBV4-2 - - ASSREETSYGYT
TRBV6-6 - TRBD1 ASSYSTGGTEAF
TRBV11-3 - - ASSLPRDPRNEQF